This record covers a single T cell receptor (beta chain). Its matching antigen is unknown. Assay used: immunoSEQ multiplex PCR; TCRdb lists only in-frame clones, some missing. This table has tens of thousands of clones, roughly 87% appearing once. The CDR3 spans 19 residues. Deletions cut 3 bases from V and 1 base from J, with 25 bases between. Germline values: CDR1 SGHRS, CDR2 YFSETQ. The record originates from a study of T cell responses to AZD1222 COVID-19 vaccine. General study points: Compared with day 0, the breadth and depth of the Spike-specific TCR repertoire rose significantly after two doses of AZD1222. Donors were largely white British and mainly female; clonal diversity was possibly underestimated.

The input for sequencing was peripheral blood, taken on day 0 of AZD1222 vaccination. The rearrangement uses TRBV5-1 and TRBJ1-1; a possible D gene is TRBD1 (5 bases). The clonotype was recovered from an adult in good health. Written as DNA, the CDR3 is TGCGCCAGCAGCTCAAACGGGACGTCGAGACTCCGCCCGAACACTGAAGCTTTCTTT. It codes for CASSSNGTSRLRPNTEAFF.